This TCR beta chain was sequenced during a study of shared clonotypes between healthy human individuals. Whole-study context: Per donor, three plates held CD4 naive cells, three held CD4 memory, two held CD8 naive and one held CD8 memory. Study-wide findings and caveats: Non-shared clonotypes were found to have lower generation probabilities than the clonotypes that were shared by all four of the sorted-subset donors.

Assay: immunoSEQ multiplex PCR; the TCRdb copy retains only in-frame clones and omits some. The sample carries about a million clones, roughly 80% recorded once. The CDR3 consists of 17 residues. Looked up from germline, CDR1 is LNHDA and CDR2 is SQIVND (reference sequence). V lost 3 bases and J lost 6, with 23 bases in between. For this clone: Antigen unknown.

Those who donated, Caucasian adults without exception, all lived in Nashville, Tennessee. CD4+ cell separation produced CD45RA+ naive and CD45RA-negative memory subsets. The chain carries TRBV19 and TRBJ1-2; no clear D gene. This TCR came from a man aged 18-30 years in good health. Sequencing used memory CD4+ T cells sorted from blood. The subset is: CD45RA-negative fraction. The DNA of the CDR3 is TGTGCCAGTAGTATCGGTATTAAACAGCTAGGCGGAGATGGCTACACCTTC. This translates into CASSIGIKQLGGDGYTF.